The present T cell receptor beta chain was sequenced within a study of somatic mutations in cytotoxic T cells in rheumatoid arthritis. Study in general: Purity of nearly 100% was reached when some V beta antibody-stained T-cell populations were flow-sorted, including V beta1+ cells sequenced for TCRB. Study conclusions and caveats: The slightly lower representation of TRBV07 among rheumatoid arthritis patients did not undergo correction for multiple comparisons. No age-related increase in CD8+ clonality was seen in healthy controls, but one was seen in rheumatoid arthritis patients.

Germline lookup yields CDR1 SGHRS and CDR2 YFSETQ. The CDR3 loop spans 19 amino acids. Unmatched junction bases numbered 8, after V lost 0 bases and J lost 1 base. Method: immunoSEQ multiplex PCR; TCRdb's copy keeps in-frame clones and lacks some. The sample carries around 7,400 clones, more than 80% recorded once. About this clone: The antigen is unknown.

The material sequenced was CD8+ T cells sorted from blood. This chain connects TRBV5-1 to TRBJ2-1; 12 nucleotides align to TRBD2. This receptor was identified in a woman between 65 and 79 years old with rheumatoid arthritis. CDR3 sequence: CASSLDTGLAGPSYNEQFF. CDR3 nucleotide sequence: TGCGCCAGCAGCTTGGACACGGGACTAGCGGGCCCTTCCTACAATGAGCAGTTCTTC.